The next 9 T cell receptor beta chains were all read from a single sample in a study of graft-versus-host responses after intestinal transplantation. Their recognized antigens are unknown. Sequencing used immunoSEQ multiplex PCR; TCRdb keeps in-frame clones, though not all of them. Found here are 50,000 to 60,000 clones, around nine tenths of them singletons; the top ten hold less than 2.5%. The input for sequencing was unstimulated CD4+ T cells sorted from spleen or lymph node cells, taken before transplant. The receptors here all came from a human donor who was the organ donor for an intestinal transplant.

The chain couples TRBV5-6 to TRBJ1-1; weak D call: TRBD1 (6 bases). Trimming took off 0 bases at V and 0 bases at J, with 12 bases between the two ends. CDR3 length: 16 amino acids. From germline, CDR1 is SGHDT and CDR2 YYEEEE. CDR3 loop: CASSLVPGALNTEAFF. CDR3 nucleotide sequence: TGTGCCAGCAGCTTGGTCCCAGGGGCTTTGAACACTGAAGCTTTCTTT.

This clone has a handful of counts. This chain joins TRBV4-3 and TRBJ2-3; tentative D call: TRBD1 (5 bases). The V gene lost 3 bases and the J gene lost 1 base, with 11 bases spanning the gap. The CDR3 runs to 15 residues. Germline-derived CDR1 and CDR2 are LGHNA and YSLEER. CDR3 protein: CASSQSARGTDTQYF. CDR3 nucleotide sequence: TGCGCCAGCAGCCAGTCCGCCAGGGGCACAGATACGCAGTATTTT.

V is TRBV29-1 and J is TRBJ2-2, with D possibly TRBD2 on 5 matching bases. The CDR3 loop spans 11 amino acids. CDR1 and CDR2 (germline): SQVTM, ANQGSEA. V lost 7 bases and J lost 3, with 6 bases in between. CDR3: CSAGDTGELFF. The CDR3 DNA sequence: TGCAGCGCCGGGGACACCGGGGAGCTGTTTTTT.

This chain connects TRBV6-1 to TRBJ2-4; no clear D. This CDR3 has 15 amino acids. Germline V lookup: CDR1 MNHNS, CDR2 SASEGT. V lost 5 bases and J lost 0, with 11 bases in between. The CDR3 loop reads CASSRKELAKNIQYF. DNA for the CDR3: TGTGCCAGCAGTCGAAAGGAGCTAGCCAAAAACATTCAGTACTTC.

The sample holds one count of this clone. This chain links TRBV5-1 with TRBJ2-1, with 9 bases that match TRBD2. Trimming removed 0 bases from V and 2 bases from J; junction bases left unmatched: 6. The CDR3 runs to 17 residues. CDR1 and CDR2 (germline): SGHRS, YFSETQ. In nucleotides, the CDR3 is TGCGCCAGCAGCTTGGGTTTGAGACTAGCGGCCTACAATGAGCAGTTCTTC. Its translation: CASSLGLRLAAYNEQFF.

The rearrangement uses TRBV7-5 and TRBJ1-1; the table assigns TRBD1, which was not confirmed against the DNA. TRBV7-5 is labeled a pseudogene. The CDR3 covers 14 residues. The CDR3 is CASSFLRQDTEAFF. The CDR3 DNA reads TGTGCCAGCAGCTTTCTTCGACAGGACACTGAAGCTTTCTTT.

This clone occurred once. The CDR3 reads CASSLWGDSPEAFF. CDR3 DNA: TGTGCCAGCAGCCTATGGGGGGACAGCCCTGAAGCTTTCTTT. This chain uses TRBV7-3 with TRBJ1-1, with 7 positions matching TRBD1. CDR3 size: 14 residues. The germline gives CDR1 SGHTA, CDR2 FQGTGA. With 5 bases clipped from V and 6 bases from J, the junction kept 9 bases outside the gene matches. Full variable domain (outside the CDR3, taken from reference TRBV7-3 and TRBJ1-1): GAGVSQTPSNKVTEKGKYVELRCDPISGHTALYWYRQSLGQGPEFLIYFQGTGAADDSGLPNDRFFAVRPEGSVSTLKIQRTERGDSAVYLCASSLWGDSPEAFFGQGTRLTVV.

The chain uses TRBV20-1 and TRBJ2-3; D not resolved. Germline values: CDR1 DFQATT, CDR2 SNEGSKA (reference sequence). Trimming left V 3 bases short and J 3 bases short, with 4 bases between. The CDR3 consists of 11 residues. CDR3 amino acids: CSARPTDTQYF. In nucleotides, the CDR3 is TGCAGTGCTAGGCCAACAGATACGCAGTATTTT.

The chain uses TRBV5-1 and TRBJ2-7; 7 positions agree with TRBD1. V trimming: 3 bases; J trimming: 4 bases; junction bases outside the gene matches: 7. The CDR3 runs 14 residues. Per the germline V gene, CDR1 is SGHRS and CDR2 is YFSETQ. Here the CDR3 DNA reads TGCGCCAGCAGCTCACCGGGACAGCCTTACGAGCAGTACTTC. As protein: CASSSPGQPYEQYF. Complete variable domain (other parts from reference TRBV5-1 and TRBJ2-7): KAGVTQTPRYLIKTRGQQVTLSCSPISGHRSVSWYQQTPGQGLQFLFEYFSETQRNKGNFPGRFSGRQFSNSRSEMNVSTLELGDSALYLCASSSPGQPYEQYFGPGTRLTVT.